This entry lists 21 T cell receptor beta chains sequenced from one sample in a study of blood T cell repertoires in COVID-19. Only in-frame clones appear in the TCRdb table, and some are missing; sequencing was by immunoSEQ multiplex PCR. The sample holds 200,000 to 250,000 clones, around nine tenths seen once. Sequencing was performed on PBMCs or T cells enriched from blood (not recorded which). The receptors shown here come from a young man who had recovered from COVID-19.

The chain is built from TRBV2 and TRBJ1-5; D uncertain. The CDR3 covers 15 residues. CDR1 and CDR2 (germline): SNHLY, FYNNEI. V gave up 6 bases and J gave up 4 bases, with 16 bases separating them. DNA of the CDR3: TGTGCCAGCAGGCAGGCGAGCACTGGAAATCAGCCCCAGCATTTT. It is translated as CASRQASTGNQPQHF.

V usage is TRBV6-5 and J usage is TRBJ1-5; tentative D call: TRBD1 (6 bases). Germline CDR1 is MNHEY and CDR2 is SVGAGI. This CDR3 region has 14 residues. The ends were cut back, 5 bases at V and 4 bases at J, with 12 bases in the middle. CDR3 bases: TGTGCCAGCAGTCTCCGGGACAAGAATCAGCCCCAGCATTTT. It is translated as CASSLRDKNQPQHF.

The table lists this clone with a count of one. One end of the junction does not line up with germline, which may come from a read error. This chain links TRBV18 with TRBJ2-7; 10 nucleotides align to TRBD2. CDR3 size: 16 residues. Germline CDR1 reads KGHSH; CDR2 reads LQKENI. The CDR3 DNA reads as TGTGCCAGCTCATCACCTAGCGGGGGAGGTTTCTACGAGCAGTACTTC. As protein: CASSSPSGGGFYEQYF. The whole variable domain, remainder taken from reference TRBV18 and TRBJ2-7, is NAGVMQNPRHLVRRRGQEARLRCSPMKGHSHVYWYRQLPEEGLKFMVYLQKENIIDESGMPKERFSAEFPKEGPSILRIQQVVRGDSAAYFCASSSPSGGGFYEQYFGPGTRLTVT.

As concerns this clone: The same CDR3 also results from other DNA sequences found in this sample. The V gene is TRBV4-3, the J gene TRBJ2-1, with 10 bases that match TRBD2. V trimming: 0 bases; J trimming: 3 bases; junction bases outside the gene matches: 5. The CDR3 has 17 amino acids. Germline V gene lookup returns CDR1 LGHNA and CDR2 YSLEER. The CDR3 DNA sequence: TGCGCCAGCAGCCAAGATCTAGTAGCGGGAGGCTACAATGAGCAGTTCTTC. Its protein is CASSQDLVAGGYNEQFF.

The genes are TRBV6-5 and TRBJ2-7; 9 bases match TRBD2. With V trimmed by 2 bases and J by 2 bases, 4 bases remained unmatched. This CDR3 is built from 15 residues. The germline CDR1 and CDR2 sequences are MNHEY and SVGAGI. CDR3 in DNA: TGTGCCAGCAGTTACCGTAGCGGGGGCACCTACGAGCAGTACTTC. It encodes CASSYRSGGTYEQYF.

The chain links TRBV5-6 to TRBJ2-3; 11 bases match TRBD1. This CDR3 comprises 17 residues. The germline CDR1 and CDR2 sequences are SGHDT and YYEEEE. J gave up 2 bases and V 4 bases, and 9 bases lay outside the gene matches. The CDR3 DNA follows: TGTGCCAGCAGCCCTTACGGGACAGGGGGATCCACAGATACGCAGTATTTT. This gives the protein CASSPYGTGGSTDTQYF.

CDR3 DNA sequence: TGTGCCAGCAGCGTAGGCAGATACTCGGGCGAGCAGTACTTC. It encodes CASSVGRYSGEQYF. The V call is TRBV9, the J call TRBJ2-7, with unresolved D. The germline CDR1 and CDR2 sequences are SGDLS and YYNGEE. The CDR3 is 14 residues long. Deletions cut 0 bases from V and 6 bases from J, with 13 bases between.

This clone was detected once. This chain links TRBV5-1 with TRBJ1-3, with D maybe TRBD1 (6 bases). Trimming removed 3 bases from V and 4 bases from J, with 8 bases in between. The CDR3 has 13 amino acids. Germline CDR1 and CDR2: SGHRS and YFSETQ. The CDR3 sequence: CASSSGQGNTIYF. The CDR3 DNA reads as TGCGCCAGCAGCTCTGGACAGGGAAACACCATATATTTT.

V usage is TRBV6-5 and J usage is TRBJ1-4; D is possibly TRBD1 (6 bases). Germline V CDR1 and CDR2: MNHEY, SVGAGI. The CDR3 sequence is 14 residues long. Trimming took off 3 bases at V and 8 bases at J, with 13 bases between the two ends. The CDR3 sequence: CASSYWGRQEKLFF. DNA for the CDR3: TGTGCCAGCAGTTATTGGGGGCGCCAAGAAAAACTGTTTTTT.

The V call is TRBV7-2, the J call TRBJ2-4; TRBD1 aligns across 7 bases. This CDR3 is built from 13 residues. Germline trimming cut 7 bases from V and 6 bases from J; bases unmatched to any gene: 6. The germline gives CDR1 SGHTA, CDR2 FQGNSA. CDR3 in amino acids: CASTRDRLNIQYF. In DNA, the CDR3 is TGTGCCAGCACCCGGGACAGACTAAACATTCAGTACTTC. Based on the CDR3 plus reference TRBV7-2 and TRBJ2-4, the full variable domain is GAGVSQSPSNKVTEKGKDVELRCDPISGHTALYWYRQSLGQGLEFLIYFQGNSAPDKSGLPSDRFSAERTGGSVSTLTIQRTQQEDSAVYLCASTRDRLNIQYFGAGTRLSVL.

This clone was picked up one time. V usage is TRBV7-2 and J usage is TRBJ1-6; a possible D gene is TRBD1 (5 bases). Germline V gene sequence: CDR1 SGHTA, CDR2 FQGNSA. Between the trimmed V and J ends, which lost 1 base and 4 bases, there was a span of 17 bases. This CDR3 has 18 residues. The CDR3 is CASSLEWDRGTYNSPLHF. In nucleotides, the CDR3 is TGTGCCAGCAGCTTAGAATGGGATCGGGGGACTTATAATTCACCCCTCCACTTT.

The rearrangement joins TRBV5-4 to TRBJ1-2; D may be TRBD1 (6 bases). Trimming pared 5 bases from V and 4 bases from J, leaving 12 bases between. This CDR3 comprises 13 residues. Germline loops: CDR1 SGHNT, CDR2 YYREEE (reference sequence). The CDR3 sequence is CASRSQGFYGYTF. The DNA of the CDR3 is TGTGCCAGCAGGTCACAGGGATTCTATGGCTACACCTTC.

V gene TRBV19 combines with J gene TRBJ2-1, with a tentative D call TRBD1 (7 bases). V gave up 10 bases and J gave up 6 bases, with 19 bases separating them. CDR1 and CDR2 (germline): LNHDA, SQIVND (reference sequence). The CDR3 is 14 amino acids. The CDR3 sequence is CATMVQGGGNEQFF. As DNA, the CDR3 is TGTGCCACCATGGTTCAGGGGGGAGGCAATGAGCAGTTCTTC.

The CDR3 here is CASSKLGGYTDEQYF. The CDR3 DNA reads as TGTGCCAGCAGCAAACTGGGGGGATATACGGACGAGCAGTACTTC. The chain recombines TRBV21-1 with TRBJ2-7; the table gives TRBD2 as D, unverified against the DNA. TRBV21-1 is marked as a pseudogene. This CDR3 spans 15 amino acids.

The chain recombines TRBV6-2 or TRBV6-3 with TRBJ2-7; 9 bases are shared with TRBD2. The CDR3 loop spans 18 amino acids. V lost 2 bases to trimming and J lost 3 bases; unmatched junction nucleotides: 14. Germline CDR1 MNHEY, CDR2 SVGEGT. In DNA form, the CDR3 reads TGTGCCAGCAGTTACGGTCCGGGACTAGCCCGGTTGGGCTACGAGCAGTACTTC. It codes for CASSYGPGLARLGYEQYF.

The chain has TRBV28 and TRBJ1-1; a possible D gene is TRBD1 (5 bases). V was trimmed by 5 bases and J by 1 base, leaving 17 bases between them. The length of the CDR3 is 16 residues. Germline CDR1 is MDHEN and CDR2 is SYDVKM. This chain's CDR3 is CASSPSGGKGNTEAFF. The CDR3 DNA follows: TGTGCCAGCAGTCCATCCGGGGGGAAGGGGAACACTGAAGCTTTCTTT.

This rearrangement joins TRBV5-6 to TRBJ1-3, with unresolved D. From germline, CDR1 is SGHDT and CDR2 YYEEEE. V lost 3 bases and J lost 3, with 7 bases in between. The CDR3 loop spans 13 amino acids. The CDR3 DNA reads TGTGCCAGCAGCTACCGAGGTGGAAACACCATATATTTT. It codes for CASSYRGGNTIYF.

The chain carries TRBV10-3 and TRBJ1-4, with 7 bases aligning to TRBD1. This CDR3 has 13 residues. CDR1 is ENHRY, CDR2 SYGVKD, per germline. The V and J ends lost 5 bases and 4 bases, in that order; junction bases with no gene match: 1. The CDR3 sequence: CAISQGDNEKLFF. CDR3 DNA: TGTGCCATCAGTCAGGGGGATAATGAAAAACTGTTTTTT.

The chain combines TRBV27 with TRBJ2-7, with 7 positions matching TRBD1. CDR1 is MNHEY and CDR2 is SMNVEV in the germline V gene (reference sequence). The J segment lost 2 bases and the V segment lost 4 bases, leaving 5 bases of the junction unmatched. This CDR3 is built from 14 residues. In nucleotides, the CDR3 is TGTGCCAGCAGTTCCCCAGGGGGAACCTACGAGCAGTACTTC. It codes for CASSSPGGTYEQYF.

The CDR3 loop is CASSLATIEAFF. CDR3 nucleotides: TGTGCCAGCAGCTTAGCAACTATTGAAGCTTTCTTT. The J gene is TRBJ1-1, the V gene TRBV7-2; the D is unclear. The germline V gene has CDR1 SGHTA and CDR2 FQGNSA. This CDR3 contains 12 residues. Trimming stripped 0 bases from V and 7 bases from J, with 6 bases between.

The gene calls are TRBV6-1 and TRBJ1-3; D uncertain. The CDR3 is made up of 16 amino acids. V lost 3 bases and J lost 2, with 14 bases in between. CDR1 is MNHNS, CDR2 SASEGT, per germline. The CDR3 reads CASSDAGSATGNTIYF. The DNA for the CDR3 is TGTGCCAGCAGTGATGCTGGCAGCGCTACTGGAAACACCATATATTTT.